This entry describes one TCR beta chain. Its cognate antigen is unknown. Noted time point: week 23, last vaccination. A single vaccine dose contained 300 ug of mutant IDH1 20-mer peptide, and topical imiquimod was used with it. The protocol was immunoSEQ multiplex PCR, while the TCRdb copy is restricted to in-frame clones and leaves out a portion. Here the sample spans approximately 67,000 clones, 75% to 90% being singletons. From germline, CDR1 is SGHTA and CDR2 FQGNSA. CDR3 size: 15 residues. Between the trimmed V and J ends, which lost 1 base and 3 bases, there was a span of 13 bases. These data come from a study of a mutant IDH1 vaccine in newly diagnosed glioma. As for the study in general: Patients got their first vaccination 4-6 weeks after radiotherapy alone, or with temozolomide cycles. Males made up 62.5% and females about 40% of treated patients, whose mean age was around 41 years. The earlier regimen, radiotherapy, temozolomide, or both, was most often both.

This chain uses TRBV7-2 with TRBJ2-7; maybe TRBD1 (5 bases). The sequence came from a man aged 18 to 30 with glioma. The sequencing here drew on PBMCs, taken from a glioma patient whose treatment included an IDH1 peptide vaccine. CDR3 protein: CASSLDPGLVYEQYF. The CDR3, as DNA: TGTGCCAGCAGCTTAGATCCAGGGCTAGTCTACGAGCAGTACTTC.